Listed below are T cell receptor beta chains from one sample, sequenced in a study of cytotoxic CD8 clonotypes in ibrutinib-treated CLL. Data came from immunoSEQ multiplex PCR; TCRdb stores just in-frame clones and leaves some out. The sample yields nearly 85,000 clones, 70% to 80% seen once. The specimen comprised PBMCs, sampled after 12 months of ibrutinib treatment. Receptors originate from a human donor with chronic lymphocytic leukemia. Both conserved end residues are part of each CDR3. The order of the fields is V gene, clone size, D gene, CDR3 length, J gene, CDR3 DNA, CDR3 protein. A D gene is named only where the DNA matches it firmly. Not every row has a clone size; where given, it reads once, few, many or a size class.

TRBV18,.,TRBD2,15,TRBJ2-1,TGTGCCAGCTCACCGTCCCTAGCGGGGGGGAATGAGCAGTTCTTC,CASSPSLAGGNEQFF
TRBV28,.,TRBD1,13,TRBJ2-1,TGTGCCACACACTGGGGACAGTTCCATGAGCAGTTCTTC,CATHWGQFHEQFF
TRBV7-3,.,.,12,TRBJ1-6,TGTGCCGGGCGGGGGTTTGATTCACCCCTCCACTTT,CAGRGFDSPLHF
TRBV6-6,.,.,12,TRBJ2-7,TGTGCCAGCAGACCGCGGGGGCGCGAGCAGTACTTC,CASRPRGREQYF
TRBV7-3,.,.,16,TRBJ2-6,TGTGCCAGCAGCTTAGTCAGCACTTCTGGGGCCAACGTCCTGACTTTC,CASSLVSTSGANVLTF
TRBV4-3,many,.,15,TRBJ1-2,TGCGCCAGCAGCCAAGGGGCAGGCAGCTCCTATGGCTACACCTTC,CASSQGAGSSYGYTF
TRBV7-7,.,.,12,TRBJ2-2,TGTGCTAGCAGCCCACCTTCCGGGGAGCTGTTTTTT,CASSPPSGELFF
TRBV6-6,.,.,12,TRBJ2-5,TGTGCCCACCAGGGGGGGCAAGAGACCCAGTACTTC,CAHQGGQETQYF
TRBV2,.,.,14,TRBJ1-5,TGTGCCAGCAGTGATGGGCAGGGCCATCAGCCCCAGCATTTT,CASSDGQGHQPQHF
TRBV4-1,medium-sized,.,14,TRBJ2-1,TGCGCCAGCAGCCAAGACCCCGGACTGGGTGAGCAGTTCTTC,CASSQDPGLGEQFF
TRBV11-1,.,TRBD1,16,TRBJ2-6,TGTGCCAGCAGTTTTATAGGGGGCCCTGGGGCCAACGTCCTGACTTTC,CASSFIGGPGANVLTF
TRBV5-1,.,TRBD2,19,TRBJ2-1,TGCGCCAGCAGCTTGGGGTGGTTTCGGACTAGCGGGGGAAACAATGAGCAGTTCTTC,CASSLGWFRTSGGNNEQFF
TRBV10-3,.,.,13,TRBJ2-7,TGTGCCATCAGTGAGGGCAGGGATCTCGAGCAGTACTTC,CAISEGRDLEQYF
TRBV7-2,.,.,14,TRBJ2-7,TGTGCCAGCAGCTTAGAACGGGTGGCCTACGAGCAGTACTTC,CASSLERVAYEQYF
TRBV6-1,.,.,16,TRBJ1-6,TGTGCCAGCAGTGCCCGTCCCGGGACGGATAATTCACCCCTCCACTTT,CASSARPGTDNSPLHF
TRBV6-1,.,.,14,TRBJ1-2,TGTGCCAGCAGTGCCCTGGGACAAGGCTATGGCTACACCTTC,CASSALGQGYGYTF
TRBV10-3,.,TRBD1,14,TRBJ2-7,TGTGCCATCAGCACGGGACAGGGGCCCCACGAGCAGTACTTC,CAISTGQGPHEQYF
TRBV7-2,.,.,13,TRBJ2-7,TGTGCCAGCAGCCCCGGACAATACTACGAGCAGTACTTC,CASSPGQYYEQYF
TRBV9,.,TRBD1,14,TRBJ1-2,TGTGCCAGCAGCGCAGGGGGGCCCGGTTATGGCTACACCTTC,CASSAGGPGYGYTF
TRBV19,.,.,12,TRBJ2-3,TGTGCCACCGCCGGAGGCACAGATACGCAGTATTTT,CATAGGTDTQYF
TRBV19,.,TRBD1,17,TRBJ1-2,TGTGCCAGTAGTTTTATCTCACAGGGGGCGCGGAACTATGGCTACACCTTC,CASSFISQGARNYGYTF
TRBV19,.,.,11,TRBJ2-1,TGTGCCAGTAGTATGTGGGGCCGGAGGGTCTTC,CASSMWGRRVF